What follows are 5 T cell receptor beta chains derived from one specimen sequenced in a study of graft-versus-host responses after intestinal transplantation (dated by TCRdb to the early 2020s). The antigens for these receptors are not known. Libraries were prepared through the immunoSEQ multiplex PCR assay. TCRdb stores this immuneACCESS table with in-frame sequences only. Part of the clones is absent; in the studies checked, under half of the shortfall reflects unresolved V genes, and no reason is known for the rest. Across this sample there are approximately 49,000 clones, with 80% to 90% seen only once. Under 0.65% of the sample is taken by the ten largest. Taken with the paper, the label for time point translates to: cells obtained before transplantation from donor or recipient. Here the sequenced sample was unstimulated CD4+ T cells sorted from spleen or lymph node cells, taken before transplant. The receptors derive from a human donor who was the organ donor for an intestinal transplant.

The J gene is TRBJ2-3, the V gene TRBV27; tentative D call: TRBD2 (5 bases). This CDR3 has 14 amino acids. Per germline, CDR1 MNHEY and CDR2 SMNVEV (reference sequence). Trimming removed 4 bases from V and 3 bases from J, with 11 bases in between. In DNA, the CDR3 is TGTGCCAGCAGTTCCGCTCGAGGGACAGATACGCAGTATTTT. Translated, it gives CASSSARGTDTQYF.

This chain joins TRBV5-6 and TRBJ2-3; 7 bases match TRBD2. CDR1 is SGHDT and CDR2 is YYEEEE in the germline V gene. Germline trimming cut 4 bases from V and 0 bases from J; bases unmatched to any gene: 2. The CDR3 runs 14 residues. The CDR3 DNA reads TGTGCCAGCAGCCGGCGGGGGAGCACAGATACGCAGTATTTT. It yields the protein CASSRRGSTDTQYF.

The J gene is TRBJ2-7, the V gene TRBV6-5; D is possibly TRBD1 (5 bases). Between the trimmed V and J ends, which lost 6 bases and 2 bases, there was a span of 11 bases. Germline CDR1 is MNHEY and CDR2 is SVGAGI. CDR3 length: 13 residues. The CDR3 sequence: CASRMPGTYEQYF. The CDR3 coding sequence is TGTGCCAGCAGGATGCCAGGGACCTACGAGCAGTACTTC.

The CDR3 is CASSLSQGANYGYTF. CDR3 sequence (DNA): TGTGCCAGCAGCTTAAGTCAGGGCGCTAACTATGGCTACACCTTC. The chain uses TRBV7-9 and TRBJ1-2; TRBD1 is a possible D gene (5 bases). Trimming took off 2 bases at V and 0 bases at J, with 10 bases between the two ends. In germline, CDR1 is SEHNR, CDR2 FQNEAQ (reference sequence). The CDR3 sequence is 15 residues long.

J is TRBJ1-2 and V is TRBV6-1; no reliable D call. Germline CDR1 and CDR2: MNHNS and SASEGT. The CDR3 is made up of 14 amino acids. Trimming took 4 bases from V and 4 from J, leaving 13 bases between them. DNA for the CDR3: TGTGCCAGCAGTGGAGAACCACAGATCTATGGCTACACCTTC. It specifies CASSGEPQIYGYTF.